Following are 4 T cell receptor beta chains from one sample sequenced in a study of T cell responses to AZD1222 COVID-19 vaccine. The assay was immunoSEQ multiplex PCR, and TCRdb's table has in-frame clones only and misses some. The sample lists fewer than 200,000 clones, approximately 94% occurring once. The sequencing used peripheral blood, collected 28 days after the second AZD1222 dose. Source of these receptors: an adult who received the AZD1222 COVID-19 vaccine.

This clone appeared many times. V is TRBV7-9 and J is TRBJ1-1; D is perhaps TRBD1 (5 bases). This CDR3 has 13 residues. Germline values: CDR1 SEHNR, CDR2 FQNEAQ (reference sequence). V was pared by 2 bases and J by 6 bases, with 10 bases between. CDR3 amino acids: CASSLQGGAEAFF. CDR3 nucleotides: TGTGCCAGCAGCTTACAGGGTGGGGCTGAAGCTTTCTTT.

The chain recombines TRBV12-3 or TRBV12-4 with TRBJ2-3, with D unclear. Deletions cut 3 bases from V and 4 bases from J, with 5 bases between. CDR3 size: 12 residues. This chain's CDR3 is CASSFYADTQYF. In DNA form, the CDR3 reads TGTGCCAGCAGTTTTTACGCAGATACGCAGTATTTT.

The chain joins TRBV18 to TRBJ1-1; possible D gene TRBD1, 6 bases. This CDR3 has 15 amino acids. The germline V and J ends were trimmed by 6 bases and 2 bases, with 16 bases remaining between them. The germline V gene encodes CDR1 KGHSH and CDR2 LQKENI. The CDR3 here is CASSPQGRVNTEAFF. CDR3 nucleotide sequence: TGTGCCAGCTCGCCCCAGGGGCGGGTAAACACTGAAGCTTTCTTT.

The CDR3 sequence: CASSEALGVGVQYF. The CDR3 nucleotides read TGTGCCAGCAGTGAAGCGCTAGGGGTTGGGGTTCAGTACTTC. The genes are TRBV2 and TRBJ2-4; tentative D call: TRBD1 (5 bases). Germline V gene lookup returns CDR1 SNHLY and CDR2 FYNNEI. V shed 0 bases and J shed 11 bases, with 14 bases lying between them. CDR3 length equals 14 residues. The full variable domain, its missing parts supplied by reference TRBV2 and TRBJ2-4, is EPEVTQTPSHQVTQMGQEVILRCVPISNHLYFYWYRQILGQKVEFLVSFYNNEISEKSEIFDDQFSVERPDGSNFTLKIRSTKLEDSAMYFCASSEALGVGVQYFGAGTRLSVL.